Listed here are 21 T cell receptor beta chains from one sample, sequenced in a study of blood T cell repertoires in COVID-19. Here immunoSEQ multiplex PCR was the method, and the copy in TCRdb shows in-frame clones only, minus some. The table shows more than 200,000 clones, with about 86% occurring only once. The material sequenced was peripheral blood. The receptor source for this set is a man under 40 with active or convalescent COVID-19.

This sequence joins TRBV9 and TRBJ2-5; 10 positions agree with TRBD2. The CDR3 totals 20 residues. Unmatched junction bases numbered 17, after V lost 1 base and J lost 2 bases. Germline V lookup: CDR1 SGDLS, CDR2 YYNGEE. This chain's CDR3 is CASSVTPLTRSSGGQETQYF. For the CDR3, the DNA is TGTGCCAGCAGCGTAACCCCCCTCACTCGTTCTAGCGGGGGACAAGAGACCCAGTACTTC.

This chain joins TRBV4-2 and TRBJ2-3; 9 bases map to TRBD1. CDR1 is LGHNA and CDR2 is YNFKEQ in the germline V gene. The V segment lost 2 bases and the J segment 1 base; nucleotides outside the gene matches: 4. The CDR3 is 16 amino acids. CDR3 bases: TGTGCCAGCAGCCAAATACAGGGGGCGCGCACAGATACGCAGTATTTT. Encoded protein: CASSQIQGARTDTQYF.

The chain combines TRBV7-9 with TRBJ2-1, with 13 nucleotides matching TRBD2. CDR1 and CDR2 from the germline V gene are SEHNR and FQNEAQ (reference sequence). The CDR3 spans 16 residues. V dropped 7 bases and J dropped 7; count of bases not matched to a gene: 10. This chain's CDR3 is CASTLMTSGGLNEQFF. DNA for the CDR3: TGTGCCAGCACCCTGATGACTAGCGGGGGGTTGAATGAGCAGTTCTTC.

V is TRBV6-6 and J is TRBJ1-2; D might be TRBD1 (6 bases). The germline V gene has CDR1 MNHNY and CDR2 SVGAGI (reference sequence). V gave up 6 bases and J gave up 8 bases, with 16 bases separating them. CDR3 length: 13 residues. For the CDR3, the DNA is TGTGCCAGCAGCCAGACAGGACGAGGGGGCTACACCTTC. As protein: CASSQTGRGGYTF.

The chain carries TRBV7-3 and TRBJ2-2, with D tentatively TRBD2 (7 bases). V dropped 3 bases and J dropped 3 bases, with 23 bases sitting between them. Germline CDR1 and CDR2: SGHTA and FQGTGA. CDR3 length: 19 residues. For the CDR3, the DNA is TGTGCCAGCAGCTTCTCGGGGGGCCTTATTGTTTCGGACACCGGGGAGCTGTTTTTT. Residues: CASSFSGGLIVSDTGELFF.

The V and J genes are TRBV29-1 and TRBJ2-3; 7 positions match TRBD1. CDR1 is SQVTM, CDR2 ANQGSEA, per germline. The trim removed 4 bases at V and 7 bases at J, leaving 8 bases unmatched. The CDR3 extends over 13 amino acids. CDR3 in DNA: TGCAGCGTTGGTCGACAGGGTGGATATACGCAGTATTTT. It translates to CSVGRQGGYTQYF.

The chain employs TRBV19 and TRBJ1-3, with D uncertain. From germline, CDR1 is LNHDA and CDR2 SQIVND (reference sequence). The V gene lost 7 bases and the J gene lost 3 bases, with 16 bases spanning the gap. The CDR3 is made up of 15 amino acids. The CDR3 loop is CASKFSHQIGNTIYF. In DNA form, the CDR3 reads TGTGCCAGTAAATTCTCCCACCAGATTGGAAACACCATATATTTT.

This chain connects TRBV29-1 to TRBJ2-7, with TRBD2 identical over 10 bases. V dropped 7 bases and J dropped 3; count of bases not matched to a gene: 12. Germline V gives CDR1 SQVTM, CDR2 ANQGSEA. The CDR3 loop spans 15 amino acids. The CDR3 DNA sequence: TGCAGCGCAATCGATAGCGGGGGGAATCTCTACGAGCAGTACTTC. Amino acids: CSAIDSGGNLYEQYF.

V gene TRBV12-3 or TRBV12-4 combines with J gene TRBJ1-1, with D possibly matching TRBD1 (5 bases). V was trimmed by 5 bases and J by 10 bases, leaving 17 bases between them. The CDR3 totals 13 residues. CDR3 sequence (DNA): TGTGCCAGCAGTCAGGGTGAGGACATGAGAGCTTTCTTT. This gives the protein CASSQGEDMRAFF.

This chain links TRBV4-2 with TRBJ2-5; TRBD2 matches 13 bases. The CDR3 consists of 16 residues. Germline CDR1 LGHNA, CDR2 YNFKEQ. V gave up 5 bases and J gave up 5 bases; unmatched junction bases: 8. The CDR3 DNA sequence: TGTGCCAGCAGCACCCGGACTAGCGGGGGAGGGGAGACCCAGTACTTC. This gives the protein CASSTRTSGGGETQYF.

The chain is built from TRBV3-1 (or the pseudogene TRBV3-2) and TRBJ1-2; no reliable D call. The CDR3 runs 13 residues. Germline CDR1 and CDR2: LGHDT and YNNKEL (reference sequence). V gave up 2 bases and J gave up 0 bases, with 4 bases separating them. DNA for the CDR3: TGTGCCAGCAGCCAACAGTCTAACTATGGCTACACCTTC. Amino acids: CASSQQSNYGYTF.

The chain combines TRBV5-6 with TRBJ2-7, with D possibly TRBD2 on 5 matching bases. Deletions cut 3 bases from V and 9 bases from J, with 19 bases between. The CDR3 sequence is 14 residues long. Per the germline V gene, CDR1 is SGHDT and CDR2 is YYEEEE. The CDR3 DNA is TGTGCCAGCAGCTCGATTACTACTAGTCTTGGGCAGTACTTC. Amino acids: CASSSITTSLGQYF.

This chain connects TRBV10-2 to TRBJ2-3; D gene ambiguous. The V end was cut by 1 base, the J end by 4 bases, with 6 bases between. The CDR3 has 13 amino acids. Looked up from germline, CDR1 is WSHSY and CDR2 is SAAADI. The CDR3 is CASSEYRADTQYF. CDR3 nucleotide sequence: TGCGCCAGCAGTGAGTACAGAGCAGATACGCAGTATTTT.

The V and J genes are TRBV19 and TRBJ1-2; TRBD1 aligns across 8 bases. The CDR3 is 15 residues long. V dropped 7 bases and J dropped 4; count of bases not matched to a gene: 11. The germline V gene encodes CDR1 LNHDA and CDR2 SQIVND (reference sequence). This chain's CDR3 is CASIVTGALPYGYTF. Written as DNA, the CDR3 is TGTGCCAGTATTGTGACAGGGGCCCTGCCCTATGGCTACACCTTC.

The chain recombines TRBV19 with TRBJ2-5; 8 bases agree with TRBD1. The CDR3 is 13 amino acids. V shed 4 bases and J 3 bases; nucleotides not matched to a gene: 1. The germline V gene has CDR1 LNHDA and CDR2 SQIVND (reference sequence). CDR3 loop: CASSKDREETQYF. The CDR3 bases are TGTGCCAGTAGTAAGGACAGGGAAGAGACCCAGTACTTC. Using reference TRBV19 and TRBJ2-5 for the parts outside the CDR3, the full variable domain is DGGITQSPKYLFRKEGQNVTLSCEQNLNHDAMYWYRQDPGQGLRLIYYSQIVNDFQKGDIAEGYSVSREKKESFPLTVTSAQKNPTAFYLCASSKDREETQYFGPGTRLLVL.

The rearrangement links TRBV13 to TRBJ1-2, with 8 bases that match TRBD1. The length of the CDR3 is 14 residues. The V segment lost 5 bases and the J segment 4 bases; nucleotides outside the gene matches: 6. CDR1 is PRHDT, CDR2 FYEKMQ, per germline (reference sequence). CDR3 DNA: TGTGCCAGCAGCCCCGGGACAGGACCCTATGGCTACACCTTC. The encoded protein is CASSPGTGPYGYTF.

The J gene is TRBJ1-1, the V gene TRBV6-1; D call uncertain. V gave up 2 bases and J gave up 1 base, with 5 bases separating them. Germline V gene data show CDR1 as MNHNS and CDR2 as SASEGT. This CDR3 has 13 residues. The CDR3 sequence: CASSERANTEAFF. CDR3 coding DNA: TGTGCCAGCAGTGAACGAGCGAACACTGAAGCTTTCTTT.

This CDR3 reads CASSFAETYEQYF. The CDR3 nucleotides are TGTGCCAGCAGCTTTGCGGAGACCTACGAGCAGTACTTC. This chain uses TRBV11-2 with TRBJ2-7, with unresolved D. From germline, CDR1 is SGHAT and CDR2 FQNNGV. V lost 3 bases to trimming and J lost 2 bases, with 8 bases between them. This CDR3 has 13 residues.

V is TRBV5-5 and J is TRBJ2-5, with 9 bases aligning to TRBD1. The length of the CDR3 is 13 residues. Losses at the gene ends were 5 bases for V and 5 bases for J; bases not matched to a gene: 4. Germline V gives CDR1 SGHKS, CDR2 YYEKEE (reference sequence). The CDR3 DNA is TGTGCCAGCAGAACAGGGGGCAGGGAGACCCAGTACTTC. Encoded protein: CASRTGGRETQYF.

This chain uses TRBV19 with TRBJ2-1; 8 positions agree with TRBD1. The germline CDR1 and CDR2 sequences are LNHDA and SQIVND (reference sequence). Germline trimming cut 6 bases from V and 8 bases from J; bases unmatched to any gene: 6. This CDR3 contains 13 residues. The CDR3: CASSATGVYEQFF. The CDR3 DNA follows: TGTGCCAGTAGCGCGACAGGGGTTTATGAGCAGTTCTTC.

The chain couples TRBV11-2 to TRBJ2-3; D uncertain. The CDR3 runs 14 residues. Per the germline V gene, CDR1 is SGHAT and CDR2 is FQNNGV. The ends were cut back, 1 base at V and 1 base at J, with 6 bases in the middle. The CDR3 protein is CASSLGHGTDTQYF. CDR3 coding DNA: TGTGCCAGCAGCTTAGGGCACGGCACAGATACGCAGTATTTT.